This T cell receptor beta chain was found in a study of blood T cell repertoires in COVID-19. Across the whole study: Italy, Spain and the United States were the sources of the convalescent and acute COVID-19 samples.

Germline assignment: CDR1 ENHRY and CDR2 SYGVKD. V lost 0 bases to trimming and J lost 8 bases; unmatched junction nucleotides: 1. This CDR3 is 14 amino acids long. This study enrolled people aged about 18 to 95 from about 26 US geographic areas. Recovered participants had two consecutive negative NP/OP PCR tests, healthcare professional clearance, or symptom resolution. In the original processing: Researchers report that nucleated cell counts were estimated from reference gene primer amplification. Sequencing used immunoSEQ multiplex PCR; TCRdb keeps in-frame clones, though not all of them. The V and J calls and clone size are taken from that table; D and trimming were inferred from the DNA. The profile covers 190,000 or so clones, with approximately 81% appearing a single time and around 20% taken by the ten largest.

The sequenced sample consisted of PBMCs or T cells enriched from blood (not recorded which). The receptor's source is a man in his forties who had recovered from COVID-19. J is TRBJ2-1 and V is TRBV10-3; 10 bases line up with TRBD1. The CDR3 DNA follows: TGTGCCATCAGTGAGTCGACAGGGGGCCATGAGCAGTTCTTC. Translation: CAISESTGGHEQFF.